The clone carrying this T cell receptor beta chain was observed many times. Its antigen is undetermined. From roughly 390 ng of RNA, a library with molecular barcoded alpha/delta and beta/gamma adaptors was made. TCRdb re-derived calls from the reads in MiXCR, one entry per CDR3 protein. This table has fewer than 50,000 distinct CDR3 sequences, roughly 13% appearing once. This record comes from a study of read filtering for tumor transcriptome and immune sequencing. Across the study: Whole-transcriptome libraries were prepared after DNase treatment.

Sampling of bone marrow took place during active disease in every patient. The CDR3 consists of 17 residues. From germline, CDR1 is MDHEN and CDR2 SYDVKM. V dropped 2 bases and J dropped 12; count of bases not matched to a gene: 12. Study-wide results and caveats: Correlation between methods rose after single-read clonotypes were removed.

The rearrangement links TRBV28 to TRBJ2-1; 14 bases match TRBD2. The sequencing input was a population of CD138-negative cells sorted from bone marrow. The origin of this receptor is a donor aged 40 or older with multiple myeloma. DNA for the CDR3: TGTGCCAGCAGTTTAAACACCGGGACTAGCGGGAGAAGGCGGCAGTTCTTC. Its protein is CASSLNTGTSGRRRQFF.